The 5 T cell receptor beta chains below all came from one sample that was sequenced in a study of tissue T cells after allogeneic stem cell transplantation. Using immunoSEQ multiplex PCR, the repertoire was profiled, and TCRdb retains in-frame clones only, with some absent. The top ten hold about 5.7% of the sample, which has fewer than 5,000 clones, approximately 50% seen once. Noted time point: mouse harvest day 7 after allogeneic transplant. Tail vein injection delivered 10^7 T-cell-depleted bone marrow cells and 10^6 splenic CD5+ T cells. The sample was gut tissue. All receptors come from a female BALB/c mouse given C57BL/6 T cells with graft-versus-host disease after an allogeneic hematopoietic cell transplant.

This clone was detected a few times. The listed genes are named as in mouse. The read ends 1 residue early relative to the CDR3; the germline J gene fills the gap. This chain links TRBV3 with TRBJ2-4, with TRBD2 matching over 8 bases. CDR3 length equals 13 residues. Germline CDR1 is SNHLY and CDR2 is FYNGKV (reference sequence). The V and J ends lost 5 bases and 4 bases, in that order; junction bases with no gene match: 2. The CDR3: CASSGDWKNTLYF. The CDR3 DNA, read in part, is TGTGCCAGCAGCGGGGACTGGAAAAACACCTTGTAC.

Concerning this clone: Gene names and germline match the mouse. The read comes to an end 1 residue before the CDR3 does, leaving the germline J gene to fill in the end. This chain connects TRBV3 to TRBJ2-1; 8 nucleotides align to TRBD2. This CDR3 has 14 amino acids. Germline V CDR1 and CDR2: SNHLY, FYNGKV (reference sequence). V was pared by 5 bases and J by 1 base, with 1 base of the junction left unmatched. CDR3 DNA, as far as it was read: TGTGCCAGCAGCCGACTGGGGAACTATGCTGAGCAGTTC. The encoded protein is CASSRLGNYAEQF. In full, the CDR3 reads CASSRLGNYAEQFF.

The table lists this clone with a few counts. Here the gene names and germline are mouse. The read stops 1 residue short of the end of the CDR3; the missing end is completed from the germline J gene. The chain joins TRBV19 to TRBJ2-7, with 7 bases that match TRBD1. Germline V lookup: CDR1 FNHDT, CDR2 SITEND (reference sequence). The CDR3 has 14 residues. Trimming cost V 5 bases and J 0 bases; bases outside gene matches: 5. The CDR3 is CASSQDRVSYEQYF. The CDR3 DNA, read in part, is TGTGCCAGCAGCCAAGACAGGGTCTCCTATGAACAGTAC.

A note on this clone: These gene names are mouse names. The CDR3 goes on 1 residue after the read ends, and that part is filled in from the germline J gene. J is TRBJ2-5 and V is TRBV13-1; D is possibly TRBD2 (5 bases). Germline assignment: CDR1 NSHNY and CDR2 SYGAGN. V lost 9 bases, J lost 0 bases, and 11 bases lay in between. The CDR3 loop spans 13 amino acids. Incomplete CDR3 DNA: TGTGCCACCTCGACTGTTAACCAAGACACCCAGTAC. Its protein product is CATSTVNQDTQY. The full CDR3 protein is CATSTVNQDTQYF.

The sample holds a few counts of this clone. Mouse gene names apply. The sequenced fragment ends 1 residue before the CDR3 boundary, so the rest is inferred from the germline J gene. The rearrangement links TRBV12-1 to TRBJ2-1, with 10 bases aligning to TRBD1. Per the germline V gene, CDR1 is SGHSN and CDR2 is HYEKVE. CDR3 length: 14 residues. The V gene end was trimmed by 0 bases and the J gene end by 5 bases; junction bases not matched to a gene: 0. This CDR3 is CASSLGTGDAEQFF. The part of the CDR3 DNA that was read is TGTGCCAGCTCTCTCGGGACAGGGGATGCTGAGCAGTTC.